The rows below give T cell receptor beta chains drawn from one sample of a study of blood T cell repertoires in COVID-19. The assay was immunoSEQ multiplex PCR, and TCRdb's table has in-frame clones only and misses some. The repertoire holds approximately 100,000 clones, with roughly 87% as singletons. The sequencing input was peripheral blood. All receptors come from a human donor in a cohort sampled during active COVID-19. The conserved cysteine and the conserved F or W are not part of the CDR3 here. Clone size is shown for a subset of rows, as once, few, many or a class of expanded clone.

CDR3 protein: ASRQTSGYNEQF
V gene: TRBV6-6
clone size: .
J gene: TRBJ2-1

CDR3 protein: ASLEGEQGARSPLH
V gene: TRBV2
clone size: once
J gene: TRBJ1-6

CDR3 protein: AWNRGSEKLF
V gene: TRBV30
clone size: .
J gene: TRBJ1-4

CDR3 protein: ASSYGGGTNEKLF
V gene: TRBV6-5
clone size: once
J gene: TRBJ1-4

CDR3 protein: ASSFSQAYNSPLH
V gene: TRBV5-1
clone size: .
J gene: TRBJ1-6

CDR3 protein: ASSRDRVSQETQY
V gene: TRBV19
clone size: .
J gene: TRBJ2-5

CDR3 protein: ASSYSGRNEQF
V gene: TRBV6-5
clone size: .
J gene: TRBJ2-1

CDR3 protein: ASRPIQQTYGYT
V gene: TRBV5-6
clone size: .
J gene: TRBJ1-2

CDR3 protein: ASSLGRGGTTEAF
V gene: TRBV7-2
clone size: .
J gene: TRBJ1-1

CDR3 protein: ASSIAGSADTQY
V gene: TRBV19
clone size: .
J gene: TRBJ2-3

CDR3 protein: ASSPLPTGSYNEQF
V gene: TRBV4-1
clone size: .
J gene: TRBJ2-1

CDR3 protein: ASSRTVPGDTEAF
V gene: TRBV19
clone size: .
J gene: TRBJ1-1

CDR3 protein: ASSLVGRGVISRNQPQH
V gene: TRBV7-8
clone size: .
J gene: TRBJ1-5

CDR3 protein: ASSYAGVNSPLH
V gene: TRBV6-6
clone size: .
J gene: TRBJ1-6

CDR3 protein: ASSQEAPRDEQF
V gene: TRBV4-1
clone size: .
J gene: TRBJ2-1

CDR3 protein: ASSELWTGGTEAF
V gene: TRBV6-1
clone size: once
J gene: TRBJ1-1

CDR3 protein: ASSEDRYEQY
V gene: TRBV6-5
clone size: .
J gene: TRBJ2-7

CDR3 protein: ASSARGHQETQY
V gene: TRBV6-5
clone size: once
J gene: TRBJ2-5

CDR3 protein: ASSLDGTGEAF
V gene: TRBV11-3
clone size: .
J gene: TRBJ1-1

CDR3 protein: ASSRGSGSGAGGPNEQF
V gene: TRBV5-1
clone size: .
J gene: TRBJ2-1

CDR3 protein: ASSIDPGAGGTGELF
V gene: TRBV19
clone size: once
J gene: TRBJ2-2

CDR3 protein: ASAPVEDYTGELF
V gene: TRBV5-1
clone size: few
J gene: TRBJ2-2

CDR3 protein: ATRGRAGYNSPLH
V gene: TRBV2
clone size: .
J gene: TRBJ1-6

CDR3 protein: ASSFPRDTYYEQY
V gene: TRBV28
clone size: .
J gene: TRBJ2-7

CDR3 protein: ASSFVGPSSGNTIY
V gene: TRBV11-2
clone size: .
J gene: TRBJ1-3

CDR3 protein: ASSGDRVGNQPQH
V gene: TRBV5-8
clone size: .
J gene: TRBJ1-5

CDR3 protein: ASSFLAGGRTDTQY
V gene: TRBV3-1/TRBV3-2
clone size: .
J gene: TRBJ2-3

CDR3 protein: ASTSAYEQY
V gene: TRBV3-1/TRBV3-2
clone size: few
J gene: TRBJ2-7

CDR3 protein: ASSVGQSNEQF
V gene: TRBV7-8
clone size: .
J gene: TRBJ2-1

CDR3 protein: ASSPGGSGGIWDEQF
V gene: TRBV11-2
clone size: .
J gene: TRBJ2-1

CDR3 protein: ASSHRTSGEQF
V gene: TRBV3-1/TRBV3-2
clone size: .
J gene: TRBJ2-1

CDR3 protein: ASSEWEGKGEKLF
V gene: TRBV25-1
clone size: once
J gene: TRBJ1-4

CDR3 protein: ASSSRVPQETQY
V gene: TRBV6-2/TRBV6-3
clone size: .
J gene: TRBJ2-5

CDR3 protein: ASAGGSNYGYT
V gene: TRBV6-5
clone size: .
J gene: TRBJ1-2

CDR3 protein: ASSLGGSNYGYT
V gene: TRBV7-9
clone size: .
J gene: TRBJ1-2

CDR3 protein: ASRNTVDEQF
V gene: TRBV9
clone size: .
J gene: TRBJ2-1

CDR3 protein: ASRDERDEAF
V gene: TRBV6-5
clone size: few
J gene: TRBJ1-1

CDR3 protein: AWRSFGNTEAF
V gene: TRBV30
clone size: .
J gene: TRBJ1-1

CDR3 protein: ASSGAPGNKYNSPLH
V gene: TRBV14
clone size: .
J gene: TRBJ1-6